This TCR beta chain was profiled in a study of shared clonotypes between healthy human individuals. Regarding this clone: Its specificity is unknown.

Study results and limitations: The authors expected sequencing depth to affect clonotype sharing among donors. The study found lower generation probabilities in non-shared clonotypes than in those shared by all four donors.

The data were produced by immunoSEQ multiplex PCR, yet TCRdb's version contains in-frame clones alone and is incomplete. Of more than 2,000,000 clones in the sample, more than 80% were seen once. Per the germline V gene, CDR1 is MNHNS and CDR2 is SASEGT. This CDR3 region has 11 residues. V was cut by 6 bases and J by 10 bases, with 9 bases left in between. Everyone who donated was a Caucasian adult who lived in Nashville, Tennessee. This TCR was recovered from a man between 18 and 29 years old in good health. Some clones in this sample may be carry-over from other donors' samples. Source material: naive CD4+ T cells from PBMCs. Subset specified: CD45RA+ positively selected. The rearrangement joins TRBV6-1 to TRBJ2-2; D call uncertain. CDR3 sequence: CASSRFEELFF. CDR3 bases: TGTGCCAGCAGCCGGTTTGAGGAGCTGTTTTTT.